Each of the 12 T cell receptor beta chains below was sequenced from the same sample in a study of early T cells in non-severe SARS-CoV-2 infection. MiXCR, run by TCRdb on the 5' RACE reads, gives a single entry per CDR3 protein. This table holds 85,000 to 95,000 distinct CDR3 sequences, about 15% found once. What was sequenced was whole blood. These receptors were taken from an adult who was a healthcare worker with PCR-confirmed SARS-CoV-2 infection or an uninfected control (not recorded which).

The V gene is TRBV5-5, the J gene TRBJ2-7; 11 bases are a match to TRBD2. V shed 4 bases, J shed 3 bases, and the junction held 6 bases outside the gene matches. CDR3 length: 15 amino acids. Germline lookup yields CDR1 SGHKS and CDR2 YYEKEE (reference sequence). This chain's CDR3 is CASSQLAGENYEQYV. Written as DNA, the CDR3 is TGTGCCAGCAGCCAACTAGCGGGGGAAAACTACGAGCAGTACGTC.

This clonotype was detected ten times or more. This sequence joins TRBV5-1 and TRBJ2-3, with a weak D call TRBD2 (6 bases). The CDR3 totals 13 residues. Trimming left V 4 bases short and J 1 base short, with 7 bases between. Germline loops: CDR1 SGHRS, CDR2 YFSETQ. CDR3 coding DNA: TGCGCCAGCAGCCCTAGCGGCACAGATACGCAGTATTTT. Its translation: CASSPSGTDTQYF.

This clonotype was counted at least ten times. The rearrangement uses TRBV28 and TRBJ2-7; perhaps TRBD1 as D (6 bases). The CDR3 has 14 residues. The V end was cut by 5 bases, the J end by 3 bases, with 14 bases between. Germline CDR1 MDHEN, CDR2 SYDVKM. The CDR3, as DNA: TGTGCCAGCAGTATAACCGGGACAAACTACGAGCAGTACGTC. It yields the protein CASSITGTNYEQYV.

This clonotype was detected a few times. V is TRBV7-3 and J is TRBJ2-3, with TRBD2 matching over 7 bases. In germline, CDR1 is SGHTA, CDR2 FQGTGA. The CDR3 has 13 amino acids. The V gene end was trimmed by 5 bases and the J gene end by 6 bases; junction bases not matched to a gene: 5. The CDR3 sequence is CASSPDGGDTQYF. CDR3 nucleotide sequence: TGTGCCAGCAGCCCCGACGGGGGGGATACGCAGTATTTT.

V and J are TRBV7-8 and TRBJ1-2; D remains unclear. This CDR3 is built from 12 residues. Germline V gene lookup returns CDR1 SGHVS and CDR2 FQNEAQ. The V end lost 4 bases, the J end lost 10 bases, and 13 bases lay between the germline ends. The CDR3 DNA follows: TGTGCCAGCAGCTCCCACGAGGTGAACTACACCTTC. Translated: CASSSHEVNYTF.

This clonotype has only a few counts. This sequence joins TRBV2 and TRBJ2-3, with D hard to call. Looked up from germline, CDR1 is SNHLY and CDR2 is FYNNEI. There are 14 residues in the CDR3. Trimming left V 3 bases short and J 5 bases short, with 12 bases between. CDR3 loop: CASSDDPTGDTQYF. DNA for the CDR3: TGTGCCAGCAGTGACGACCCGACGGGAGATACGCAGTATTTT.

This clonotype was recorded a few times. This rearrangement joins TRBV7-2 to TRBJ1-5; D unresolved. Germline CDR1 and CDR2: SGHTA and FQGNSA. This CDR3 region has 13 residues. V lost 3 bases to trimming and J lost 5 bases, with 8 bases between them. CDR3 in amino acids: CASSFLWDQPQHF. The DNA for the CDR3 is TGTGCCAGCAGCTTTCTCTGGGATCAGCCCCAGCATTTT.

The chain employs TRBV30 and TRBJ1-6; 7 bases match TRBD1. After removal of 4 bases from V and 0 bases from J, the junction contained 6 bases not matched to a gene. Germline CDR1 reads GTSNPN; CDR2 reads SVGIG (reference sequence). This CDR3 has 16 amino acids. CDR3 bases: TGTGCCTGGATAGGGGGCATGAGCTCCTATAATTCACCCCTCCACTTT. Translating gives CAWIGGMSSYNSPLHF. Variable domain in full (rest from reference TRBV30 and TRBJ1-6): SQTIHQWPATLVQPVGSPLSLECTVEGTSNPNLYWYRQAAGRGLQLLFYSVGIGQISSEVPQNLSASRPQDRQFILSSKKLLLSDSGFYLCAWIGGMSSYNSPLHFGNGTRLTVT.

This clonotype was counted a few times. The chain couples TRBV20-1 to TRBJ1-4; the D is unclear. Between the trimmed V and J ends, which lost 3 bases and 0 bases, there was a span of 5 bases. This CDR3 is 13 amino acids long. The germline V gene has CDR1 DFQATT and CDR2 SNEGSKA (reference sequence). The CDR3 loop is CSASSTTNEKLFF. CDR3 DNA sequence: TGCAGTGCTAGTTCCACAACTAATGAAAAACTGTTTTTT.

The rearrangement links TRBV3-1 to TRBJ2-1; TRBD1 is a possible D gene (6 bases). The CDR3 runs 18 residues. The germline gives CDR1 LGHDT, CDR2 YNNKEL (reference sequence). Trimming removed 2 bases from V and 4 bases from J, with 21 bases in between. In DNA, the CDR3 is TGTGCCAGCAGCCAACAAGTCAGGGGTTCAAGATTATACAATGAGCAGTTCTTC. Its protein product is CASSQQVRGSRLYNEQFF.

This chain connects TRBV15 to TRBJ1-6; 7 bases fit TRBD1. J was trimmed by 7 bases and V by 0 bases; bases with no gene match: 9. Germline CDR1 reads LNHNV; CDR2 reads YYDKDF (reference sequence). The length of the CDR3 is 17 residues. CDR3: CATSREYPGQTNSPLHF. The CDR3, as DNA: TGTGCCACCAGCAGAGAATATCCGGGACAGACCAATTCACCCCTCCACTTT.

V usage is TRBV18 and J usage is TRBJ2-2; no definite D call. Trimming shortened V by 6 bases and J by 7 bases, and 15 bases separated the two germline ends. This CDR3 has 14 amino acids. Germline assignment: CDR1 KGHSH and CDR2 LQKENI. CDR3 residues: CASSQETRLGELFF. The DNA of the CDR3 is TGTGCCAGCTCCCAGGAGACTCGCCTCGGGGAGCTGTTTTTT.